This paragraph covers one T cell receptor (beta chain) sequence. The CDR3 is 15 residues long. Trimming took 2 bases from V and 7 from J, leaving 14 bases between them. The V gene's germline CDR1 is MNHEY and CDR2 SVGAGI. The data were produced by immunoSEQ multiplex PCR, yet TCRdb's version contains in-frame clones alone and is incomplete. The data show roughly 290,000 clones, with approximately 86% seen just once and 2% to 2.5% held by the top ten. This record comes from a study of blood T cell repertoires in COVID-19. The overall study: Samples of COVID-19 (acute and convalescent) were obtained from the United States, Italy and Spain. T cells, B-cell-depleted T cells, or PBMCs supplied cDNA or gDNA.

The J gene is TRBJ2-2, the V gene TRBV6-5; D gene uncertain. Material for sequencing was peripheral blood. This clonotype originated in a woman in her 30s who had recovered from COVID-19. The CDR3 spells CASSYAIQGDGELFF. CDR3 DNA sequence: TGTGCCAGCAGTTACGCGATTCAAGGAGACGGGGAGCTGTTTTTT.